The present TCR beta chain was sequenced within a study of blood T cells in healthy people across ages. Study-wide results and caveats: Diversity estimates from one million T cells were considered underestimates.

The V gene's germline CDR1 is DFQATT and CDR2 SNEGSKA (reference sequence). CDR3 length equals 14 residues. V gave up 3 bases and J gave up 1 base, with 11 bases separating them. Using a J-beta primer mix together with a sample-barcoded 5' primer, a second PCR was run for about 6 to 11 cycles. TCRdb processed the 5' RACE reads anew with MiXCR; each CDR3 protein has one entry. The data contain 720,000 or so distinct CDR3 sequences, approximately 40% of them singletons. This clonotype was detected a few times. As yet, its antigen is unknown. Sequencing was done on a sample of blood. This TCR came from an older man in good health. This chain uses TRBV20-1 with TRBJ2-3, with D possibly TRBD2 on 6 matching bases. The CDR3 loop reads CSARLAGRTDTQYF. For the CDR3, the DNA is TGCAGTGCTAGGCTTGCGGGGCGCACAGATACGCAGTATTTT.